This TCR beta chain was sequenced during a study of T cells after yellow fever vaccination (dated by TCRdb to the late 2010s). Concerning the study at large: The SMART-Seq v4 Ultra Low Input RNA kit was used to prepare libraries from fractions with low cell numbers. To follow T-cell clones before and after primary and booster YFV17D yellow fever vaccination, bulk TCR alpha and beta repertoires were sequenced over time. Bulk PBMC replicates and cell subsets were isolated from blood drawn at multiple timepoints before and after both primary and secondary immunization. Two healthy male donors, one aged 18 to 30 and one aged 30 to 40 years, made up the cohort. Points the paper makes about the study in general: A small fraction of clonotypes appeared in both the CD4 and CD8 compartments, likely as a result of convergent recombination. The secondary T-cell response was weaker than the primary response but faster, peaking on day 5 instead of day 15. After the booster, most clones that had expanded after primary vaccination were detected again (roughly 95% of CD4 and around 88% of CD8), suggesting broad maintenance of memory. Because abundant contaminating clonotypes from the bulk population could be contained in FACS-sorted repertoires, computational filtering was required. The study included only two donors, which limits how far the findings can be generalized.

The intended sense of this specimen's treatment or condition label: live attenuated yellow fever vaccine strain. A standard Ficoll-Paque protocol was used to isolate PBMCs from peripheral blood. CD4 and CD8 T-cell fractions were isolated with Dynabeads CD4 and CD8 positive selection kits. TriZol was used to extract RNA from bulk PBMCs, from CD4 and CD8 fractions, and from dextramer-positive and dextramer-negative fractions. Per the germline V gene, SGHAT is the CDR1 and FQNNGV is the CDR2. Reading from cysteine to phenylalanine, the CDR3 counts 19 amino acids. Of the read, only the CDR3 DNA is kept; its 57 bases are in frame from base 1. Trimming takes 6 bases off V and 3 bases off J; junction bases not matched to a gene: 13. TCR cDNA was synthesized by 5'RACE template switching, which introduced a universal primer site and unique molecular identifiers. Priming of cDNA synthesis was performed from both the TCR alpha and TCR beta constant segments. Library amplification involved two PCR steps, and the second step added sample barcodes and sequencing adapters. Sequencing of the libraries was done on either Illumina HiSeq 2500 (2x100 bp) or NovaSeq (2x150 bp). For the original study's pipeline: MIGEC handled demultiplexing of reads and collapsing into UMI consensus sequences, while MiXCR performed V(D)J alignment. Using edgeR on replicate PBMC samples, clonotypes were called vaccine-responding if FDR was below 0.01 and the log2 fold change was above 5 up to day 15. Each bulk clonotype received a CD4 or CD8 identity based on whether the sequenced CD4 or CD8 repertoire contained that clonotype at higher abundance. TCRdb handled the public reads itself, with Q25 trimming in fastp and clone calling in MiXCR, and kept productive beta chains. Here each entry gathers all rows of one CDR3 protein and keeps the most common genes and DNA. TCRdb, not the authors, supplied the V and J calls. The sample records a few hundred thousand distinct CDR3 sequences, around 6.7% of which are singletons. More than 1% of the sample is held by the ten biggest clonotypes.

Worth noting for this clonotype: The clone's antigen remains unknown. No much larger clone exists at a distance of one base, and base qualities are not known.

The clonotype was recovered from a young man who received the YFV17D yellow fever vaccine. The V gene is TRBV11-2 and the J gene is TRBJ2-3, with 15 central nucleotides matching TRBD2. The sequences come from CD4+ T cells sorted from PBMCs, collected on the day of the yellow fever booster vaccination. The CDR3 in this case is CASSRLPGLAGGRTDTQYF. The DNA sequence follows: TGTGCCAGCAGTCGACTTCCGGGACTAGCGGGAGGAAGGACAGATACGCAGTATTTT.